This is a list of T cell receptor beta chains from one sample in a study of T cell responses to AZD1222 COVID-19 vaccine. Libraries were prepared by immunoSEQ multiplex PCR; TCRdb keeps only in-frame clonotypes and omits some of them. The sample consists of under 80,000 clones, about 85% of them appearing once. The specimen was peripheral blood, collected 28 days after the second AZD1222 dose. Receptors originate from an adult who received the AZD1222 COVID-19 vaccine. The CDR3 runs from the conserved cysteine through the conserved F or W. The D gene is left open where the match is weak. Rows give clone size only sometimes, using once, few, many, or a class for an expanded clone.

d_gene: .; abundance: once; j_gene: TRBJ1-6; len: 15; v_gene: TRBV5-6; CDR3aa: CASRLQGSYNSPLHF; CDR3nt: TGTGCCAGCAGACTACAGGGTTCCTATAATTCACCCCTCCACTTT
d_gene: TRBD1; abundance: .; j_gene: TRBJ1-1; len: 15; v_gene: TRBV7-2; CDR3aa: CASLSSTGFYTEAFF; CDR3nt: TGTGCCAGCCTATCCTCGACAGGGTTTTACACTGAAGCTTTCTTT
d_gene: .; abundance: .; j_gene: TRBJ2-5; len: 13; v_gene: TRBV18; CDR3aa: CASSPRAEATQYF; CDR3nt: TGTGCCAGCTCACCACGGGCGGAGGCGACCCAGTACTTC
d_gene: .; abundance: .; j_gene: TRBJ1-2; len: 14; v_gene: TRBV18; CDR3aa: CASSPRRQSNGYTF; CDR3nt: TGTGCCAGCTCACCACGGCGGCAGAGCAATGGCTACACCTTC
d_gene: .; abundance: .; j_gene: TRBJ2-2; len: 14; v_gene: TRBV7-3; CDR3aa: CASSPSGAAGELFF; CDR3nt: TGTGCCAGCAGCCCTTCAGGGGCCGCCGGGGAGCTGTTTTTT
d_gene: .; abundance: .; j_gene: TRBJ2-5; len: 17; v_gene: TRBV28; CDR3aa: CASSLSSDKSTQETQYF; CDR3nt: TGTGCCAGCAGTTTATCGAGTGACAAGTCCACACAGGAGACCCAGTACTTC
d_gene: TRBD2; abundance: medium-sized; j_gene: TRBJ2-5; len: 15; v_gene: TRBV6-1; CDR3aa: CASSDGTSGIKTQYF; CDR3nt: TGTGCCAGCAGTGACGGGACTAGCGGGATAAAGACCCAGTACTTC
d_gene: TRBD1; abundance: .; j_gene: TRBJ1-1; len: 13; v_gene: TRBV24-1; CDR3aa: CATRGGQNTEAFF; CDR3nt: TGTGCCACCAGAGGGGGCCAGAACACTGAAGCTTTCTTT
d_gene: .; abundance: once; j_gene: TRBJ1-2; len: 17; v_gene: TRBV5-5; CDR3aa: CASTPRIAELNLYGYTF; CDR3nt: TGTGCCAGCACTCCTAGAATTGCGGAGCTTAACCTCTATGGCTACACCTTC
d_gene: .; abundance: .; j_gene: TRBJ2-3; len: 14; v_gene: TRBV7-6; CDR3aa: CASSDFGRTDTQYF; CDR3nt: TGTGCCAGCAGCGATTTCGGTCGCACAGATACGCAGTATTTT
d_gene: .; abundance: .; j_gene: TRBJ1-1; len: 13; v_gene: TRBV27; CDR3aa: CASSPGHNTEAFF; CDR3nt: TGTGCCAGCAGTCCGGGCCACAACACTGAAGCTTTCTTT
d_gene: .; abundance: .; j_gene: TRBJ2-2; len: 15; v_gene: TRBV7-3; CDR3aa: CASSLTGRVTGELFF; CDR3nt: TGTGCCAGCAGCTTAACTGGTCGCGTCACAGGGGAGCTGTTTTTT
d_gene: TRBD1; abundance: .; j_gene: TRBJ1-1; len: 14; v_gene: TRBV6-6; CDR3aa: CASSRDSSYTEAFF; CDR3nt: TGTGCCAGCAGCCGGGACAGCTCATACACTGAAGCTTTCTTT
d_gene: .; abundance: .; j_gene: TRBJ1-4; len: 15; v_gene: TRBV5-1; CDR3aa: CASSLLGGLNEKLFF; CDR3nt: TGCGCCAGCAGCTTGTTGGGGGGGCTTAATGAAAAACTGTTTTTT
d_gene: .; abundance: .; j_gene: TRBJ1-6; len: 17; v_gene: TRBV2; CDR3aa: CASSEAKFQGSNSPLHF; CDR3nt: TGTGCCAGCAGTGAAGCTAAATTCCAGGGGTCAAATTCACCCCTCCACTTT
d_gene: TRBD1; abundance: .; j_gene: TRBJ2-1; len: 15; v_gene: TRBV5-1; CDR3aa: CASSRGTDTWNEQFF; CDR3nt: TGCGCCAGCAGCCGAGGGACAGATACGTGGAATGAGCAGTTCTTC
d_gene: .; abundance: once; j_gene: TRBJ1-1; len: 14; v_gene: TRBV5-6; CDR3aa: CASSLWGINTEAFF; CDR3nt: TGTGCCAGCAGCCTGTGGGGGATTAACACTGAAGCTTTCTTT
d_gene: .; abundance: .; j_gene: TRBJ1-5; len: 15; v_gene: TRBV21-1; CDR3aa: CASSPRTGIRPPQHF; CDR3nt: TGTGCCAGCAGCCCGCGCACAGGGATTCGTCCGCCCCAGCATTTT
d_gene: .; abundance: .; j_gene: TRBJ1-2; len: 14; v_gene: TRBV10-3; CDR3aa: CAISPLGGSYGYTF; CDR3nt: TGTGCCATCAGTCCCCTGGGGGGGAGTTATGGCTACACCTTC
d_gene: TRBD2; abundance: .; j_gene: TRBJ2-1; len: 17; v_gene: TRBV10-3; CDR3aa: CAIRPPEGLAGGNEQFF; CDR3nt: TGTGCCATCAGACCCCCGGAGGGACTAGCGGGAGGGAATGAGCAGTTCTTC
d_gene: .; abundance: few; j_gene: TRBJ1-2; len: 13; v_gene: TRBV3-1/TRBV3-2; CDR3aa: CASSQEGNYGYTF; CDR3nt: TGTGCCAGCAGCCAAGAGGGTAACTATGGCTACACCTTC
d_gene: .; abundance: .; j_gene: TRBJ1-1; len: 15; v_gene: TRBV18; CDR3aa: CASSPWKGVNTEAFF; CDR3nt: TGTGCCAGCTCACCCTGGAAGGGGGTGAACACTGAAGCTTTCTTT
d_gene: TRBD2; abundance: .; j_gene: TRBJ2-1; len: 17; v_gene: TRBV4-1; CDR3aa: CASSQASGRTSYNEQFF; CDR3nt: TGCGCCAGCAGCCAAGCGAGCGGGAGGACCTCGTACAATGAGCAGTTCTTC
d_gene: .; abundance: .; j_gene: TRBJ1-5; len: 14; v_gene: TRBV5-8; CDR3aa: CASSFGFYNQPQHF; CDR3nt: TGTGCCAGCAGCTTTGGGTTTTACAATCAGCCCCAGCATTTT
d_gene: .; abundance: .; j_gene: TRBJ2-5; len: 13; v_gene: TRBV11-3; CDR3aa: CASSLGGQETQYF; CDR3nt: TGTGCCAGCAGCCTAGGGGGTCAAGAGACCCAGTACTTC
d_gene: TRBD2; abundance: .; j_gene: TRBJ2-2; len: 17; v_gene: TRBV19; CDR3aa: CASSILAGQYSPGELFF; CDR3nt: TGTGCCAGTAGTATACTAGCGGGACAGTACTCCCCCGGGGAGCTGTTTTTT
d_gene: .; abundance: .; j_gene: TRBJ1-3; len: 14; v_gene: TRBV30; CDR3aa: CAWRGMSSGNTIYF; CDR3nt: TGTGCCTGGAGGGGGATGAGCTCTGGAAACACCATATATTTT
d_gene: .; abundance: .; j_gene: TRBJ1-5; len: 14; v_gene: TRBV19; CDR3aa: CASSGGTEGLPQHF; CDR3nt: TGTGCCAGTAGTGGCGGGACCGAGGGACTGCCCCAGCATTTT
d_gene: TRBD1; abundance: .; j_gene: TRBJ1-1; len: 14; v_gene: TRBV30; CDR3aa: CAWSTTGGGLEAFF; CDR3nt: TGTGCCTGGAGTACGACAGGGGGAGGTTTGGAAGCTTTCTTT
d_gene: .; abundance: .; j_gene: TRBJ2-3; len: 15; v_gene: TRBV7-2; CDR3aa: CASSSDTYSTDTQYF; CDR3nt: TGTGCCAGCAGCTCGGACACCTATAGCACAGATACGCAGTATTTT
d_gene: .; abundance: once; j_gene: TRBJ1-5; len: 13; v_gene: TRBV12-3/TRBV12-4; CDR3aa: CASSLLGDQPQHF; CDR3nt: TGTGCCAGCAGTTTATTGGGGGATCAGCCCCAGCATTTT
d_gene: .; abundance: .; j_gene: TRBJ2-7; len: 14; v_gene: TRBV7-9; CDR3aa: CASSRDKTTYEQYF; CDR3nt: TGTGCCAGCAGCCGTGACAAGACCACCTACGAGCAGTACTTC
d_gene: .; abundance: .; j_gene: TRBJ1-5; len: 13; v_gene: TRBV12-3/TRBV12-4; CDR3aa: CASSLTRNQPQHF; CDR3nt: TGTGCCAGCAGTTTAACACGGAATCAGCCCCAGCATTTT
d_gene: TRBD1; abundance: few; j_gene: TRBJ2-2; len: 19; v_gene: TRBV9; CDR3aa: CASSVRPGTGVRDTGELFF; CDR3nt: TGTGCCAGCAGCGTTCGTCCCGGGACAGGGGTCAGGGACACCGGGGAGCTGTTTTTT
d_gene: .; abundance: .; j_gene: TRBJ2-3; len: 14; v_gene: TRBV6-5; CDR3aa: CASRDWTERDTQYF; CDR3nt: TGTGCCAGCAGGGACTGGACCGAGAGAGATACGCAGTATTTT
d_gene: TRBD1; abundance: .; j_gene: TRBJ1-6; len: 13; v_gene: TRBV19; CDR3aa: CASSTTGDSPLHF; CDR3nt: TGTGCCAGTAGTACGACAGGGGACTCACCCCTCCACTTT
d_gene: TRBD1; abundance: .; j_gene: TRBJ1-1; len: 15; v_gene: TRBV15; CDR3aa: CATSVGQGRHTEAFF; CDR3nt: TGTGCCACCAGCGTGGGACAGGGGAGGCACACTGAAGCTTTCTTT
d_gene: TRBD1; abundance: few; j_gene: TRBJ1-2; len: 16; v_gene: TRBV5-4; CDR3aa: CASSLVNHRGGGGYTF; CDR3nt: TGTGCCAGCAGCTTGGTGAACCACAGGGGGGGTGGAGGCTACACCTTC
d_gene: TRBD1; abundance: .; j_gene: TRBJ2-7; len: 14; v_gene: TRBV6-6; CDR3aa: CASSYGQVSYEQYF; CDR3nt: TGTGCCAGCAGCTACGGACAGGTTTCCTACGAGCAGTACTTC
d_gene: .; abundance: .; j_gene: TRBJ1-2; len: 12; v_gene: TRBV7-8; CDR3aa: CASSLVGFGYTF; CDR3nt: TGTGCCAGCAGCTTAGTAGGGTTTGGCTACACCTTC
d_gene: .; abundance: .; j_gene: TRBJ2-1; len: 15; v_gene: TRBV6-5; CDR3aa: CASSKGGTNYNEQFF; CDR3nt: TGTGCCAGCAGCAAAGGGGGGACTAACTACAATGAGCAGTTCTTC
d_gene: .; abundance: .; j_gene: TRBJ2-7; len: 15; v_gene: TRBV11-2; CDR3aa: CASSLEGGGTYEQYF; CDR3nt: TGTGCCAGCAGCTTAGAAGGGGGCGGGACCTACGAGCAGTACTTC
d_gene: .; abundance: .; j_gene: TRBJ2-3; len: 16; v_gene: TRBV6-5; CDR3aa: CASSYSTGLYTDTQYF; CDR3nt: TGTGCCAGCAGTTACTCGACAGGACTTTACACAGATACGCAGTATTTT
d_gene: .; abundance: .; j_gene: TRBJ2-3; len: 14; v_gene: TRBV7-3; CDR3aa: CASSLRFSTDTQYF; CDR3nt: TGTGCCAGCAGCTTACGGTTTAGCACAGATACGCAGTATTTT
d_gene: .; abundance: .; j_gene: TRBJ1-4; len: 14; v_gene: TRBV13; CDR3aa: CASSLDRRDEKLFF; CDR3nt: TGTGCCAGCAGCTTGGACAGAAGAGATGAAAAACTGTTTTTT
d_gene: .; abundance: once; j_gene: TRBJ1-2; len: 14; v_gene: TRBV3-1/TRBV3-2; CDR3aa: CASSQRGPNYGYTF; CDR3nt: TGTGCCAGCAGCCAACGTGGACCTAACTATGGCTACACCTTC
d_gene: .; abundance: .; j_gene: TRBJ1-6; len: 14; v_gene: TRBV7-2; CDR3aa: CASSFGSDNSPLHF; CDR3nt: TGTGCCAGCAGCTTCGGATCCGATAATTCACCCCTCCACTTT
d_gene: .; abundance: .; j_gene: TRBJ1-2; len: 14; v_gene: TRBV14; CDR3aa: CASSQEGGYYGYTF; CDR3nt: TGTGCCAGCAGCCAAGAAGGGGGGTACTATGGCTACACCTTC
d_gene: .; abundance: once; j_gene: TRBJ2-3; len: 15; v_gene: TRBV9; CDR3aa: CASSASDRRTDTQYF; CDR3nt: TGTGCCAGCAGCGCCTCGGACAGACGCACAGATACGCAGTATTTT
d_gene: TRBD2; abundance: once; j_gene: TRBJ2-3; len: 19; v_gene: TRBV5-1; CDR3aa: CASSQNAGLAGTSTDTQYF; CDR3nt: TGCGCCAGCAGCCAAAACGCGGGACTAGCGGGGACGAGCACAGATACGCAGTATTTT
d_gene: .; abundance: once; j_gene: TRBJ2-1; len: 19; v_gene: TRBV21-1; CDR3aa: CASSKEYMGTSGRNNEQFF; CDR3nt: TGTGCCAGCAGCAAAGAATATATGGGGACTAGCGGGAGAAACAATGAGCAGTTCTTC
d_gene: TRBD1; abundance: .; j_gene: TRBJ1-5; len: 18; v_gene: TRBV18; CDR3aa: CASSPSSTGAFSNQPQHF; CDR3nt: TGTGCCAGCTCACCAAGCTCCACAGGGGCCTTTAGCAATCAGCCCCAGCATTTT
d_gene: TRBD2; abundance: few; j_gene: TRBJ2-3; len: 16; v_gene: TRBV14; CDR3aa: CASSLPTSGAADTQYF; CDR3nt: TGTGCCAGCAGCCTTCCGACTAGCGGAGCCGCCGATACGCAGTATTTT
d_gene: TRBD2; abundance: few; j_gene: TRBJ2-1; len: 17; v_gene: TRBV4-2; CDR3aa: CASSQDGLAGGQGEQFF; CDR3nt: TGTGCCAGCAGCCAAGATGGGCTAGCGGGAGGCCAAGGTGAGCAGTTCTTC
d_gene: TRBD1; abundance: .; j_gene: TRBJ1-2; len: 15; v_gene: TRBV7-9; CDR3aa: CASSLSGQGGYGYTF; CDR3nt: TGTGCCAGCAGCTTAAGTGGACAGGGGGGCTATGGCTACACCTTC
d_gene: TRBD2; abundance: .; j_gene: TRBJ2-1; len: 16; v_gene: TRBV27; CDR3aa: CASSLLSGGRYNEQFF; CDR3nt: TGTGCCAGCAGTTTATTGTCTGGCGGGAGGTACAATGAGCAGTTCTTC
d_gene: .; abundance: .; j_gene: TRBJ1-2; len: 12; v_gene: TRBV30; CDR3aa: CAWSQVNYGYTF; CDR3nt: TGTGCCTGGAGTCAGGTTAACTATGGCTACACCTTC
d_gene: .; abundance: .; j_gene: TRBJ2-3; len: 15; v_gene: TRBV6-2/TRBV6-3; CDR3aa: CASSPATPGADTQYF; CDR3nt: TGTGCCAGCAGCCCGGCCACTCCGGGGGCAGATACGCAGTATTTT
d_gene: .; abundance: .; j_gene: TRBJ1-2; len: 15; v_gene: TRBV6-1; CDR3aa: CASSDLGEPDYGYTF; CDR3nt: TGTGCCAGCAGTGATTTGGGGGAGCCAGACTATGGCTACACCTTC
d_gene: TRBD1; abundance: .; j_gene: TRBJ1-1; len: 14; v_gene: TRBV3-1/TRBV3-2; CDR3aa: CASSGQGGNTEAFF; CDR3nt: TGTGCCAGCAGCGGACAGGGGGGGAACACTGAAGCTTTCTTT